This T cell receptor beta chain is drawn from a study of cytomegalovirus exposure and HLA in healthy donors. Findings of the study overall: Three chains linked to CMV were shown in vitro to be specific for CMV antigens.

60 Vbeta and 13 Jbeta primers were used in PCR. The data were produced by immunoSEQ multiplex PCR, yet TCRdb's version contains in-frame clones alone and is incomplete. The sample lists 140,000 or so clones, approximately 68% occurring once. Notes on this clone: Its antigen is currently unknown.

Input material: PBMCs. The clonotype comes from a man between 60 and 75 years old in good health and CMV-seronegative.

Here the CDR3 reads CASSYSGGGRDEQYF. The CDR3 DNA reads TGTGCCAGCAGTTACTCCGGTGGGGGCCGGGACGAGCAGTACTTC. The chain uses TRBV6-5 and TRBJ2-7; TRBD1 might be the D (6 bases). The germline V gene encodes CDR1 MNHEY and CDR2 SVGAGI. The CDR3 sequence is 15 residues long. The V end lost 0 bases, the J end lost 5 bases, and 14 bases lay between the germline ends.